This T cell receptor (beta chain) appears in the sequencing data of a study of CXCR3-negative and CXCR3-positive naive CD8 T cells. This CDR3 has 15 residues. The germline V gene encodes CDR1 SGHTA and CDR2 FQGTGA. Regarding this clonotype: The antigen remains undetermined.

The study made its TRB cDNA libraries by 5' RACE, adding UMI labels. TCRdb reprocessed the 5' RACE reads and reports one entry per CDR3 protein, with no DNA. This sample's table reports some 68,000 distinct CDR3 sequences. Overall study findings and caveats: Naive cells used TRBV-TRBJ genes in much the same way whether CXCR3-negative or CXCR3-positive; memory cells did not. Naive CXCR3-positive cells had TRB CDR3s more hydrophobic than those of CXCR3-negative naive cells. Comparably high diversity marked both naive subsets, whereas memory CD8+ cells had much lower diversity.

Sequencing input: naive CXCR3+ CD8+ T cells from blood. This sample's subset: CD45RO-CCR7+CD27+CD95- naive CD8+ T cells expressing CXCR3 (TNR3+). The receptor's source is a human donor in good health. Some clones in this sample may be carry-over from other donors' samples. The chain carries TRBV7-3 and TRBJ2-7; the D call from TCRdb, TRBD1, cannot be confirmed without DNA. CDR3 sequence reads: CASSVTGGRAYEQYF.